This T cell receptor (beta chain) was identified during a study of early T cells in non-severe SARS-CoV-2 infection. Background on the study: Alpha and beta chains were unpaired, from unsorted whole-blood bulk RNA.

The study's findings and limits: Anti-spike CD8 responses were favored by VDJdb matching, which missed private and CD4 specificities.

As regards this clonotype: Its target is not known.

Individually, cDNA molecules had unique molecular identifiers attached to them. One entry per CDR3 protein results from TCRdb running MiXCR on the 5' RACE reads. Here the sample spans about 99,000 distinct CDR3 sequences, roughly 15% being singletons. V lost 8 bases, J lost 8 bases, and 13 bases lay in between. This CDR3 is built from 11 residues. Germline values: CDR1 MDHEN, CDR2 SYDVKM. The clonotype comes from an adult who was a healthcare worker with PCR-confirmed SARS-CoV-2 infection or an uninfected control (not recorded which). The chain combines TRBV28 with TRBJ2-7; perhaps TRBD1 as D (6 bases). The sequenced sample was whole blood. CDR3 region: CASGSGDKQYF. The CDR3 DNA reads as TGTGCCAGCGGTTCAGGGGACAAGCAGTACTTC.